This T cell receptor (beta chain) stems from a study of early T cells in non-severe SARS-CoV-2 infection. Study background: The sequenced material was bulk RNA from unsorted whole blood, and its chains were unpaired.

As regards this clonotype: The antigen is not known.

One entry per CDR3 protein results from TCRdb running MiXCR on the 5' RACE reads. The data contain roughly 80,000 distinct CDR3 sequences, about 15% of them singletons. Study-wide points: In VDJdb matching, anti-spike CD8 responses were favored while private and CD4 specificities went missing.

Germline values: CDR1 SQVTM, CDR2 ANQGSEA. The CDR3 runs 12 residues. J was trimmed by 7 bases and V by 7 bases; bases with no gene match: 9. Specimen: whole blood. This rearrangement joins TRBV29-1 to TRBJ1-1, with 7 bases matching TRBD1. The sequence derives from an adult who was a healthcare worker with PCR-confirmed SARS-CoV-2 infection or an uninfected control (not recorded which). The CDR3 DNA is TGCAGCGGCGGGACAGTGGGAGGTGAAGCTTTCTTT. Amino acids: CSGGTVGGEAFF. The full variable domain, in which reference TRBV29-1 and TRBJ1-1 provide the parts outside the CDR3, is SAVISQKPSRDICQRGTSLTIQCQVDSQVTMMFWYRQQPGQSLTLIATANQGSEATYESGFVIDKFPISRPNLTFSTLTVSNMSPEDSSIYLCSGGTVGGEAFFGQGTRLTVV.